Ten or more counts support the clone carrying this T cell receptor beta chain. What it binds is unknown. Documented time point: newly diagnosed GD, antithyroid drugs for less than 3 months. The TCR library was made from RNA extracted from PBMCs. This sample was taken from a study of regulatory T cells in long-lasting Graves disease. Study-level results: Persistent Graves' patients showed less TCR diversity than newly diagnosed patients showed. Among persistent patients, a larger number of public clonotypes were shared (approximately 2,900) than among newly diagnosed patients (more than 850). There was favoring of TRBV28, TRBJ1-2 and TRBJ2-5 in persistent disease.

Per germline, CDR1 MNHNS and CDR2 SASEGT. Trimming pared 6 bases from V and 0 bases from J, leaving 14 bases between. This CDR3 comprises 15 residues. Investigators prepared the TCR beta libraries by applying iRepertoire HTBI primers and Arm-PCR of CDR3 regions. Using its own MiXCR run on the multiplex PCR reads, TCRdb lists one record per CDR3 protein. The table includes hundreds of thousands of distinct CDR3 sequences, roughly 15% detected once. These data were also reused for a study on T cells in Graves' hyperthyroidism and ophthalmopathy. From that study: HTBI primers were used for first-round RT-PCR of the TCR CDR3.

This TCR was recovered from a woman younger than 45 with Graves disease. The material sequenced was peripheral blood mononuclear cells (PBMCs), taken at new diagnosis, from a patient treated with antithyroid drugs. This chain joins TRBV6-1 and TRBJ2-5, with a possible D match to TRBD2 (5 bases). The CDR3 coding sequence is TGTGCCAGCAGATACGAGGACTGGTACCAAGAGACCCAGTACTTC. Its translation: CASRYEDWYQETQYF.